This TCR beta chain is drawn from a study of vaccination and CD4 T cells after COVID-19. At the level of the study: Cultures designated as controls were supplied with a CEFX pool, an HIV-1 Nef pool, or no peptide. Regarding the study as a whole: In convalescent patients, 304 of 307 vaccine-specific clones were mono-reactive for SARS-CoV-2 spike.

Trimming left V 6 bases short and J 1 base short, with 6 bases between. The CDR3 contains 12 residues. Germline CDR1 is MRHNA and CDR2 is SNTAGT. Worth noting for this clonotype: Its specificity is unknown.

Regarding treatment: roughly nine-day PBMC culture with coronavirus spike peptide pools or control peptides (ViraFEST assay). The Oncomine TCR Beta short-read assay was what sequenced the DNA obtained from cultured CD4+ T cells. TCRdb re-derived calls from the PCR reads in MiXCR, one entry per CDR3 protein. The sample gives just over 9,500 distinct CDR3 sequences, 40% to 65% of which show up once; over 20% is in the top ten. This sequence originates from a human donor who had recovered from COVID-19. This sequence joins TRBV6-4 and TRBJ1-1, with no clear D. The sample taken for sequencing was CD4+ T cells from blood, cultured in vitro. CDR3 region: CASREPNTEAFF. CDR3 DNA: TGTGCCAGCAGAGAACCGAACACTGAAGCTTTCTTT.